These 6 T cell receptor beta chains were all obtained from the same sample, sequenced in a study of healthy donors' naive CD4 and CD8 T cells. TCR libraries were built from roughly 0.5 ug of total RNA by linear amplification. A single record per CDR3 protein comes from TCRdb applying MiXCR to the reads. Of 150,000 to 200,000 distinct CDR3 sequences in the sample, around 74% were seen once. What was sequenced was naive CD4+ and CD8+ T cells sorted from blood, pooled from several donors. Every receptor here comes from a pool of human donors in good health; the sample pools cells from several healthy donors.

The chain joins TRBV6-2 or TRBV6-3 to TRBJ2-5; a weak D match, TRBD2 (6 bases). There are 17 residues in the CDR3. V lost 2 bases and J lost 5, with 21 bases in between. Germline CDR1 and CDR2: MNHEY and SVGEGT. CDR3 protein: CASSYTYTGTRVETQYF. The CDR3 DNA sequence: TGTGCCAGCAGTTACACATATACCGGGACTCGAGTGGAGACCCAGTACTTC.

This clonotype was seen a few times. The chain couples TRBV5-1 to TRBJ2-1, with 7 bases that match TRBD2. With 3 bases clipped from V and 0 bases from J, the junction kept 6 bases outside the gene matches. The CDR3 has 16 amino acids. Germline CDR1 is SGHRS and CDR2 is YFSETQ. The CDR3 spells CASSSSGGSSYNEQFF. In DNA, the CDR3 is TGCGCCAGCAGCTCGTCGGGCGGGAGCTCCTACAATGAGCAGTTCTTC.

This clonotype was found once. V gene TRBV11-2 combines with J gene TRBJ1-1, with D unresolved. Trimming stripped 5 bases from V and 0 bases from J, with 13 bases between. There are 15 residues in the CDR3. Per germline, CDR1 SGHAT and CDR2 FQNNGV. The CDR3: CASSGRLGVNTEAFF. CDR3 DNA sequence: TGTGCCAGCAGCGGGCGGTTGGGTGTGAACACTGAAGCTTTCTTT. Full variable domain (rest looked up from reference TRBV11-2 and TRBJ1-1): EAGVAQSPRYKIIEKRQSVAFWCNPISGHATLYWYQQILGQGPKLLIQFQNNGVVDDSQLPKDRFSAERLKGVDSTLKIQPAKLEDSAVYLCASSGRLGVNTEAFFGQGTRLTVV.

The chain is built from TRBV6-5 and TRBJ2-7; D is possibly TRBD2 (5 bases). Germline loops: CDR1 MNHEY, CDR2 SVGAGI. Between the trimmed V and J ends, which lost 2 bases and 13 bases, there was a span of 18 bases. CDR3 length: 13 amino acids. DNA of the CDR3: TGTGCCAGCAGTTACGAGATGTCGGGTCTAGCTTACTTC. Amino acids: CASSYEMSGLAYF.

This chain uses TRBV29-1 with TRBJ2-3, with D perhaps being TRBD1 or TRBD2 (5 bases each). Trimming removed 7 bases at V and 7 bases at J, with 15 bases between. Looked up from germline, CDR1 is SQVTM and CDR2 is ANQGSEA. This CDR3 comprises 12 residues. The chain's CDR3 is CSAFFGTNTQYF. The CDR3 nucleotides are TGCAGCGCCTTCTTTGGGACGAATACGCAGTATTTT.

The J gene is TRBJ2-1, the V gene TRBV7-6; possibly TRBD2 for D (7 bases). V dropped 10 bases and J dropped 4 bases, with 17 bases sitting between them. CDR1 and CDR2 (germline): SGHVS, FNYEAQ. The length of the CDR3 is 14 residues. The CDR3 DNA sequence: TGTGCCACGACCCGAGGGGGGGTTTACAATGAGCAGTTCTTC. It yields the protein CATTRGGVYNEQFF.